A single sample gave rise to the 21 T cell receptor beta chains below, sequenced in a study of blood T cell repertoires in COVID-19. Measured with immunoSEQ multiplex PCR; TCRdb has only the in-frame clones, and not every one. Of some 51,000 clones in the sample, 90% were seen once. Sequenced: peripheral blood. These receptors all stem from a man aged 40-50 years with acute or convalescent COVID-19.

The gene calls are TRBV9 and TRBJ2-7; D ambiguous. Per germline, CDR1 SGDLS and CDR2 YYNGEE. This CDR3 has 14 amino acids. Trimming took off 0 bases at V and 3 bases at J, with 10 bases between the two ends. The CDR3 DNA reads as TGTGCCAGCAGCGTAGGTGCAGTCCTCTACGAGCAGTACTTC. Its protein product is CASSVGAVLYEQYF.

This sequence joins TRBV5-1 and TRBJ1-2; D call uncertain. V lost 2 bases and J 6 bases, leaving 8 bases between the germline ends. The CDR3 is 12 amino acids. Germline-derived CDR1 and CDR2 are SGHRS and YFSETQ. CDR3 sequence (DNA): TGCGCCAGCAGCTTTGTAGGAGATGGCTACACCTTC. It is translated as CASSFVGDGYTF.

This chain uses TRBV25-1 with TRBJ2-1, with 10 bases lining up with TRBD1. CDR1 MGHDK and CDR2 SYGVNS come from the germline V gene. The CDR3 length is 13 residues. The ends lost 7 bases at V and 6 bases at J; junction bases unmatched: 3. The CDR3 reads CASTRTGGNEQFF. The CDR3 DNA follows: TGTGCCAGCACCCGGACAGGGGGCAATGAGCAGTTCTTC.

This clone was seen only a few times. The chain has TRBV5-1 and TRBJ1-1, with TRBD1 as a possible D gene (5 bases). Germline V gene lookup returns CDR1 SGHRS and CDR2 YFSETQ. The CDR3 loop spans 15 amino acids. With 1 base removed from V and 1 base from J, the gap between germline ends came to 11 bases. Here the CDR3 reads CASSLKSQGNTEAFF. CDR3 nucleotide sequence: TGCGCCAGCAGCTTGAAATCTCAGGGGAACACTGAAGCTTTCTTT.

The chain has TRBV4-1 and TRBJ2-5, with D perhaps matching TRBD1 (6 bases). V was trimmed by 1 base and J by 2 bases, leaving 11 bases between them. In germline, CDR1 is MGHRA, CDR2 YSYEKL. This CDR3 is 15 amino acids long. CDR3 in amino acids: CASSQGGPAQETQYF. In nucleotides, the CDR3 is TGCGCCAGCAGCCAAGGGGGGCCAGCTCAAGAGACCCAGTACTTC.

This rearrangement joins TRBV5-1 to TRBJ2-1; TRBD2 matches at 9 bases. The CDR3 extends over 16 amino acids. Germline V CDR1 and CDR2: SGHRS, YFSETQ. J lost 2 bases, V lost 3 bases, and 6 bases had no gene match. CDR3 region: CASSWDPSGAYNEQFF. In DNA, the CDR3 is TGCGCCAGCAGCTGGGACCCTAGCGGGGCCTACAATGAGCAGTTCTTC.

The chain carries TRBV7-9 and TRBJ2-7; D is possibly TRBD2 (5 bases). The V end lost 2 bases, the J end lost 2 bases, and 10 bases lay between the germline ends. The CDR3 contains 14 residues. Looked up from germline, CDR1 is SEHNR and CDR2 is FQNEAQ (reference sequence). CDR3 sequence: CASSLRGSTYEQYF. CDR3 DNA: TGTGCCAGCAGCTTACGAGGGAGTACCTACGAGCAGTACTTC. Supplemented by reference TRBV7-9 and TRBJ2-7, the full variable domain reads DTGVSQNPRHKITKRGQNVTFRCDPISEHNRLYWYRQTLGQGPEFLTYFQNEAQLEKSRLLSDRFSAERPKGSFSTLEIQRTEQGDSAMYLCASSLRGSTYEQYFGPGTRLTVT.

The chain couples TRBV9 to TRBJ2-2, with unresolved D. CDR1 and CDR2 from the germline V gene are SGDLS and YYNGEE. The CDR3 has 13 amino acids. The V end was cut by 4 bases, the J end by 4 bases, with 8 bases between. For the CDR3, the DNA is TGTGCCAGCAGCTCCCGGAGCACCGGGGAGCTGTTTTTT. This translates into CASSSRSTGELFF.

The J gene is TRBJ1-6, the V gene TRBV4-2; D is unclear. The CDR3 has 15 residues. Germline loops: CDR1 LGHNA, CDR2 YNFKEQ. Trimming cost V 0 bases and J 7 bases, with 10 bases left between them. In nucleotides, the CDR3 is TGTGCCAGCAGCCAAGACGTGGTGAGCAATTCACCCCTCCACTTT. Translation: CASSQDVVSNSPLHF.

This clone counts as medium-sized. The chain is built from TRBV5-1 and TRBJ2-7; TRBD2 is a possible D gene (6 bases). Germline lookup yields CDR1 SGHRS and CDR2 YFSETQ. Trimming stripped 0 bases from V and 5 bases from J, with 15 bases between. This CDR3 comprises 15 residues. In nucleotides, the CDR3 is TGCGCCAGCAGCTTGGAGTGGGGAGGAGTTAACGAGCAGTACTTC. Its translation: CASSLEWGGVNEQYF.

The chain employs TRBV2 and TRBJ2-1; 10 bases are shared with TRBD2. Germline CDR1 reads SNHLY; CDR2 reads FYNNEI. V lost 6 bases, J lost 5 bases, and 4 bases stayed unmatched. The CDR3 runs to 14 residues. The CDR3 DNA follows: TGTGCCAGCAGGCCGGGACTAGCGAACAATGAGCAGTTCTTC. It translates to CASRPGLANNEQFF.

This chain joins TRBV3-1 (or the pseudogene TRBV3-2) and TRBJ1-2, with D hard to call. The CDR3 extends over 12 amino acids. CDR1 and CDR2 (germline): LGHDT, YNNKEL (reference sequence). V was cut by 2 bases and J by 8 bases, with 9 bases left in between. The CDR3 DNA is TGTGCCAGCAGCCAAAGACTAGTCGGCTACACCTTC. As protein: CASSQRLVGYTF.

The chain carries TRBV6-5 and TRBJ2-1; D may be TRBD2 (5 bases). V lost 4 bases and J 8 bases, leaving 9 bases between the germline ends. The germline CDR1 and CDR2 sequences are MNHEY and SVGAGI. The CDR3 sequence is 12 residues long. The CDR3 sequence is CASSLGGDEQFF. CDR3 nucleotides: TGTGCCAGCAGTTTAGGAGGAGATGAGCAGTTCTTC.

The CDR3 DNA reads TGTGCCAGCAGCTTAGGGCCCACCCCGGGACAGGGCTTCCTTTGGCCCCAGCATTTT. Translated: CASSLGPTPGQGFLWPQHF. The gene calls are TRBV7-9 and TRBJ1-5, with 9 positions matching TRBD1. CDR1 and CDR2 (germline): SEHNR, FQNEAQ (reference sequence). The CDR3 runs 19 residues. The ends lost 1 base at V and 9 bases at J; junction bases unmatched: 19.

The gene calls are TRBV4-1 and TRBJ1-3; maybe TRBD1 (6 bases). CDR3 size: 17 residues. The germline gives CDR1 MGHRA, CDR2 YSYEKL. Trimming cost V 3 bases and J 4 bases, with 19 bases left between them. This CDR3 reads CASSQLPTGREGNTIYF. The CDR3 DNA follows: TGCGCCAGCAGCCAGCTCCCTACAGGGAGGGAAGGAAACACCATATATTTT.

The chain employs TRBV3-1 (or the pseudogene TRBV3-2) and TRBJ2-3; TRBD1 matches at 7 bases. The CDR3 is 15 amino acids. V was clipped by 0 bases and J by 1 base; unmatched bases: 1. Germline V CDR1 and CDR2: LGHDT, YNNKEL (reference sequence). The CDR3 protein is CASSQEDRGTDTQYF. For the CDR3, the DNA is TGTGCCAGCAGCCAAGAAGACAGGGGCACAGATACGCAGTATTTT.

V gene TRBV6-1 combines with J gene TRBJ2-7, with D unresolved. Trimming left V 2 bases short and J 10 bases short, with 15 bases between. The CDR3 contains 13 residues. Germline CDR1 reads MNHNS; CDR2 reads SASEGT. The CDR3 region is CASSEWLMAEQYF. CDR3 sequence (DNA): TGTGCCAGCAGTGAATGGCTGATGGCGGAACAGTACTTC.

This sequence joins TRBV11-3 and TRBJ1-1; 8 nucleotides line up with TRBD1. CDR1 is SGHNT, CDR2 YENEEA, per germline. The CDR3 loop spans 15 amino acids. J was trimmed by 1 base and V by 8 bases; bases with no gene match: 9. CDR3 sequence reads: CASSRTGRSNTEAFF. The CDR3 DNA follows: TGTGCCAGCTCCCGGACAGGGCGCTCGAACACTGAAGCTTTCTTT.

The chain uses TRBV6-5 and TRBJ1-1; D is possibly TRBD1 (5 bases). V shed 5 bases and J shed 5 bases, with 12 bases lying between them. There are 13 residues in the CDR3. Per germline, CDR1 MNHEY and CDR2 SVGAGI. The CDR3 loop reads CASSRGMETEAFF. CDR3 in DNA: TGTGCCAGCAGTCGGGGGATGGAAACTGAAGCTTTCTTT.

CDR3 loop: CASSYLGGRNYEKLFF. Written as DNA, the CDR3 is TGTGCCAGCAGTTACCTGGGGGGGAGAAATTATGAAAAACTGTTTTTT. The rearrangement joins TRBV6-2 or TRBV6-3 to TRBJ1-4, with D possibly TRBD1 on 5 matching bases. Trimming pared 2 bases from V and 6 bases from J, leaving 16 bases between. The CDR3 has 16 residues. CDR1 and CDR2 (germline): MNHEY, SVGEGT.

J is TRBJ1-5 and V is TRBV19; 11 bases map to TRBD1. J lost 4 bases, V lost 8 bases, and 13 bases had no gene match. This CDR3 comprises 17 residues. Germline loops: CDR1 LNHDA, CDR2 SQIVND (reference sequence). The DNA of the CDR3 is TGTGCCAGTCAGGGGACAGGGGGACCACGGGGAAATCAGCCCCAGCATTTT. It translates to CASQGTGGPRGNQPQHF.